Sequencing of this T cell receptor beta chain was carried out in a study of blood T cell repertoires in COVID-19 (dated by TCRdb to the early 2020s). Context from the whole study: Collaborator samples came from the United States, Italy and Spain and covered acute and convalescent phases of COVID-19. The material from the prospective study consisted of cDNA or gDNA derived from T cells, B-cell-depleted T cells, or PBMCs. The dataset comprised deeply sampled blood TCRbeta repertoires from subjects exposed to, actively infected with, or recovered from COVID-19. The repertoires were released in a freely available public database meant as a resource for research on the immune response to SARS-CoV-2. The samples were drawn from the first 160 participants of the ongoing ImmuneRACE study and from some 1,300 subjects provided by 6 global collaborators. The sample metadata nearly always contained a de-identified subject ID, COVID-19 status, age in years and sex. Where available, HLA class I and class II types were taken from metadata supplied by the sample provider and were not determined by assay-based typing.

Study-level results and caveats: The quantity of clinical and demographic metadata differed by source and by participant and was supplied without curation.

TCRbeta CDR3 regions were amplified from genomic DNA by means of the immunoSEQ Assay, a bias-controlled multiplex PCR. The source study handled its data this way. The number of nucleated cells in each sample was estimated from the amplification of reference gene primers within the assay. To quantify the absolute abundance of each unique TCRbeta CDR3 rearrangement, sequence reads were collapsed and filtered. For each sample, productive Simpson clonality was calculated as the square root of Simpson's diversity index across productive rearrangements. In its TCRdb copy, this immuneACCESS table keeps in-frame sequences only and misses some clones. Where compared with another copy, unresolved V genes explain less than half of these, and the others have no known cause. The D gene and trimming were derived from the DNA, and the V and J assignments and clone size from that table. The sample records 60,000 to 90,000 clones, 75% to 90% of which are singletons. The ten biggest clones cover over 15% of the sample.

From a lookup of the germline V gene, CDR1 and CDR2 are SGHRS and YFSETQ. The CDR3 runs 14 residues from the cysteine to the phenylalanine. CDR3 DNA only is kept here, 42 bases in frame from base 1. V drops 0 bases and J drops 2 bases, leaving 9 bases in between. Each collaborating institution followed its own protocols to collect whole blood in K2EDTA tubes. For TCRbeta analysis, collaborators shipped samples in one of three forms: frozen whole blood, isolated PBMCs, or DNA extracted from either of those sample types. Concerning this clone itself: Its antigen specificity is not known. Base qualities are not recorded, but no much larger clone differs from it by a single base.

The sequenced sample consisted of peripheral blood. The receptor's source is a human donor in a cohort sampled during active COVID-19. The chain is assembled from TRBV5-1 and TRBJ2-7; the D gene is unclear. The nucleotides are TGCGCCAGCAGCTTGGAGATGGGCACCTACGAGCAGTACTTC. It translates to CASSLEMGTYEQYF.